The next 28 T cell receptor beta chains were all read from a single sample in a study of regulatory T cells in long-lasting Graves disease. Building of the TCR beta libraries involved iRepertoire HTBI primers and Arm-PCR of CDR3 regions. MiXCR, applied by TCRdb to the multiplex PCR reads, yields one record per CDR3 protein. Counted here are 350,000 to 550,000 distinct CDR3 sequences, around 15% occurring once; the ten biggest clones make up about a sixth. Indicated time point: newly diagnosed GD, antithyroid drugs for less than 3 months. Extracted PBMC RNA gave rise to the TCR library. The sample was also reused in another study, on T cells in Graves' hyperthyroidism and ophthalmopathy.

The sample in question was peripheral blood mononuclear cells (PBMCs), obtained at new diagnosis, from a patient treated with antithyroid drugs. These receptors came from a woman aged 50 to 60 with Graves disease.

This clonotype appeared many times. This chain connects TRBV5-1 to TRBJ2-5; possible D gene TRBD2, 6 bases. The J call is uncertain, as TRBJ2-1 better fits the DNA end. The germline V gene has CDR1 SGHRS and CDR2 YFSETQ. The CDR3 is 16 residues long. DNA for the CDR3: TGCGCCAGCAGCGGGGACTGGCCCGTGGCCATCAATGAGCAGTTCTTC. Amino acids: CASSGDWPVAINEQFF.

This clonotype was counted only a few times. The chain carries TRBV27 and TRBJ2-7, with TRBD1 as a possible D gene (5 bases). The V end lost 7 bases, the J end lost 2 bases, and 12 bases lay between the germline ends. The germline V gene encodes CDR1 MNHEY and CDR2 SMNVEV (reference sequence). The CDR3 covers 13 residues. The chain's CDR3 is CASKRQNPYEQYF. CDR3 DNA: TGTGCCAGCAAAAGACAGAACCCCTACGAGCAGTACTTC.

The chain carries TRBV6-2 or TRBV6-3 and TRBJ2-7, with 9 bases lining up with TRBD1. V shed 0 bases, J shed 5 bases, and the junction held 8 bases outside the gene matches. Germline lookup yields CDR1 MNHEY and CDR2 SVGEGT. The CDR3 sequence is 16 residues long. The CDR3, as DNA: TGTGCCAGCAGTTACTCTCAAAACAGGGGGCGTAACGAGCAGTACTTC. It specifies CASSYSQNRGRNEQYF.

This clonotype has ten or more counts. V usage is TRBV6-2 or TRBV6-3 and J usage is TRBJ2-5, with TRBD2 matching 11 bases. Germline lookup yields CDR1 MNHEY and CDR2 SVGEGT. J gave up 2 bases and V 5 bases, and 4 bases lay outside the gene matches. The CDR3 extends over 15 amino acids. DNA of the CDR3: TGTGCCAGCAGTCCGACTAGCGGGAATCAAGAGACCCAGTACTTC. It codes for CASSPTSGNQETQYF.

This CDR3 reads CSVGQGDTDTQYF. CDR3 nucleotide sequence: TGCAGCGTCGGACAGGGGGACACAGATACGCAGTATTTT. The J gene is TRBJ2-3, the V gene TRBV29-1; 10 nucleotides match TRBD1. After removal of 6 bases from V and 2 bases from J, the junction contained 2 bases not matched to a gene. This CDR3 comprises 13 residues. From germline, CDR1 is SQVTM and CDR2 ANQGSEA.

The genes are TRBV28 and TRBJ1-2; D ambiguous. Trimming removed 4 bases from V and 0 bases from J, with 15 bases in between. Looked up from germline, CDR1 is MDHEN and CDR2 is SYDVKM. The CDR3 has 16 residues. CDR3 sequence (DNA): TGTGCCAGCAGTTCCACACCTAGCCATTCTAACTATGGCTACACCTTC. It codes for CASSSTPSHSNYGYTF.

This clonotype was seen ten or more times. The V call is TRBV27, the J call TRBJ2-7, with D maybe TRBD2 (6 bases). V gave up 4 bases and J gave up 6 bases, with 16 bases separating them. The CDR3 spans 14 residues. Germline V gene lookup returns CDR1 MNHEY and CDR2 SMNVEV (reference sequence). The CDR3, as DNA: TGTGCCAGCAGTTCCCTAGCGCTACGAACCGAGCAGTACTTC. Residues: CASSSLALRTEQYF.

This clonotype was recorded at least ten times. The genes are TRBV29-1 and TRBJ2-3, with TRBD2 identical over 11 bases. CDR1 and CDR2 from the germline V gene are SQVTM and ANQGSEA. CDR3 length equals 15 residues. Trimming took 7 bases from V and 0 from J; bases not matched to a gene: 6. CDR3 coding DNA: TGCAGCGCAAACCGACTAGCGGGGAGCACAGATACGCAGTATTTT. Protein sequence: CSANRLAGSTDTQYF.

Many counts were recorded for this clonotype. The V and J genes are TRBV2 and TRBJ2-5, with TRBD1 matching 8 bases. Germline trimming cut 8 bases from V and 5 bases from J; bases unmatched to any gene: 4. Germline V gene sequence: CDR1 SNHLY, CDR2 FYNNEI. There are 12 residues in the CDR3. CDR3 protein: CASRQGKETQYF. The CDR3 DNA sequence: TGTGCCAGCCGACAGGGGAAGGAGACCCAGTACTTC.

The sample holds many counts of this clonotype. The genes are TRBV28 and TRBJ2-5; 10 bases map to TRBD2. CDR1 is MDHEN and CDR2 is SYDVKM in the germline V gene. The CDR3 is 15 residues long. V lost 11 bases, J lost 6 bases, and 15 bases stayed unmatched. CDR3 sequence: CASFEAGGPLKTQYF. The CDR3 DNA follows: TGTGCCTCCTTCGAAGCGGGAGGGCCATTAAAGACCCAGTACTTC. Based on the CDR3 plus reference TRBV28 and TRBJ2-5, the full variable domain is DVKVTQSSRYLVKRTGEKVFLECVQDMDHENMFWYRQDPGLGLRLIYFSYDVKMKEKGDIPEGYSVSREKKERFSLILESASTNQTSMYLCASFEAGGPLKTQYFGPGTRLLVL.

This clonotype was counted a few times. The J gene is TRBJ2-2, the V gene TRBV7-3, with D unclear. Germline V CDR1 and CDR2: SGHTA, FQGTGA. V lost 5 bases and J lost 4, with 14 bases in between. This CDR3 is built from 15 residues. The CDR3 bases are TGTGCCAGCAGCCAGTCCCGGGCTACCACCGGGGAGCTGTTTTTT. Translation gives CASSQSRATTGELFF.

This clonotype appeared many times. This chain uses TRBV12-3 or TRBV12-4 with TRBJ2-4; no reliable D call. The CDR3 totals 16 residues. Trimming took 2 bases from V and 0 from J, leaving 11 bases between them. CDR3 bases: TGTGCCAGCAGTTTATCCGACCGGGTAGCCAAAAACATTCAGTACTTC. This gives the protein CASSLSDRVAKNIQYF.

A few counts support this clonotype. DNA of the CDR3: TGCAGCGTTGCCTTGGGACAGGAAAATTCACCCCTCCACTTT. Translation: CSVALGQENSPLHF. The chain is built from TRBV29-1 and TRBJ1-6, with TRBD1 matching 8 bases. CDR3 length: 14 amino acids. CDR1 and CDR2 (germline): SQVTM, ANQGSEA. V shed 4 bases and J 7 bases; nucleotides not matched to a gene: 6.

The V and J genes are TRBV3-1 and TRBJ2-1; 8 bases map to TRBD1. The J segment lost 5 bases and the V segment lost 1 base, leaving 7 bases of the junction unmatched. The germline gives CDR1 LGHDT, CDR2 YNNKEL (reference sequence). The CDR3 covers 16 residues. This CDR3 reads CASSQASRGPNNEQFF. As DNA, the CDR3 is TGTGCCAGCAGCCAAGCCTCCAGGGGGCCTAACAATGAGCAGTTCTTC.

This clonotype appeared many times. This sequence joins TRBV6-2 or TRBV6-3 and TRBJ2-7, with 12 positions matching TRBD2. The germline V gene has CDR1 MNHEY and CDR2 SVGEGT. The V gene end was trimmed by 5 bases and the J gene end by 4 bases; junction bases not matched to a gene: 3. This CDR3 spans 14 amino acids. This chain's CDR3 is CASSRTSGIYEQYF. Written as DNA, the CDR3 is TGTGCCAGCAGTCGGACTAGCGGGATTTACGAGCAGTACTTC.

This clonotype showed up many times. This chain joins TRBV7-9 and TRBJ2-1; TRBD2 agrees at 10 bases. This CDR3 is 15 amino acids long. V gave up 2 bases and J gave up 8 bases; unmatched junction bases: 6. Germline loops: CDR1 SEHNR, CDR2 FQNEAQ (reference sequence). The CDR3 DNA follows: TGTGCCAGCAGCTTATTCATAGCGGGAGGTGATGAGCAGTTCTTC. It codes for CASSLFIAGGDEQFF. Complete variable domain (other parts from reference TRBV7-9 and TRBJ2-1): DTGVSQNPRHKITKRGQNVTFRCDPISEHNRLYWYRQTLGQGPEFLTYFQNEAQLEKSRLLSDRFSAERPKGSFSTLEIQRTEQGDSAMYLCASSLFIAGGDEQFFGPGTRLTVL.

The table lists this clonotype with many counts. The chain couples TRBV6-5 to TRBJ2-7; 13 bases map to TRBD2. The CDR3 length is 19 residues. V lost 2 bases to trimming and J lost 0 bases; unmatched junction nucleotides: 10. Germline V gene lookup returns CDR1 MNHEY and CDR2 SVGAGI. In nucleotides, the CDR3 is TGTGCCAGCAGTTACCCCCAGGGACTAGCGGGGTCAAGCTCCTACGAGCAGTACTTC. It translates to CASSYPQGLAGSSSYEQYF.

The table lists this clonotype with many counts. The V call is TRBV20-1, the J call TRBJ2-3; 12 nucleotides align to TRBD2. With V trimmed by 6 bases and J by 4 bases, 5 bases remained unmatched. CDR1 is DFQATT, CDR2 SNEGSKA, per germline (reference sequence). The CDR3 contains 14 residues. CDR3 coding DNA: TGCAGTGCGAGACCTAGCGGGAGGGCAGATACGCAGTATTTT. Translation: CSARPSGRADTQYF.

The CDR3 region is CASSIVWGTGYIQYF. CDR3 DNA: TGTGCCAGTAGTATCGTCTGGGGGACAGGGTACATTCAGTACTTC. The chain recombines TRBV19 with TRBJ2-4; TRBD1 matches 9 bases. The CDR3 spans 15 residues. Trimming at V came to 3 bases and at J to 8 bases, leaving 8 bases not matched to a gene. CDR1 is LNHDA and CDR2 is SQIVND in the germline V gene (reference sequence).

In its sample, this clonotype was seen a few times. A much larger clone lies a single base off, so this may be a read error. This chain links TRBV7-9 with TRBJ1-5; TRBD1 is a possible D gene (5 bases). CDR3 length: 15 amino acids. The germline V gene has CDR1 SEHNR and CDR2 FQNEAQ (reference sequence). CDR3 in DNA: TGTGCCAGCAGCTCGGACACCCATAGCAATCAGCCCCAGCGTTTT. It yields the protein CASSSDTHSNQPQRF. The entire variable domain, with the rest obtained from reference TRBV7-9 and TRBJ1-5, is as follows: DTGVSQNPRHKITKRGQNVTFRCDPISEHNRLYWYRQTLGQGPEFLTYFQNEAQLEKSRLLSDRFSAERPKGSFSTLEIQRTEQGDSAMYLCASSSDTHSNQPQRFGDGTRLSIL.

The chain uses TRBV2 and TRBJ2-7; 10 bases align to TRBD2. This CDR3 is 14 amino acids long. The V segment lost 6 bases and the J segment 4 bases; nucleotides outside the gene matches: 6. CDR1 and CDR2 from the germline V gene are SNHLY and FYNNEI. CDR3 nucleotides: TGTGCCAGCAGGGCCGGGACTAGCGAATACGAGCAGTACTTC. It specifies CASRAGTSEYEQYF.

The sample holds a few counts of this clonotype. The chain has TRBV4-2 and TRBJ2-2; 8 bases agree with TRBD2. Germline V gene sequence: CDR1 LGHNA, CDR2 YNFKEQ. Losses at the gene ends were 0 bases for V and 5 bases for J; bases not matched to a gene: 2. The CDR3 is 15 residues long. The CDR3 nucleotides are TGTGCCAGCAGCCAAGAGGGACTAGGGACCGGGGAGCTGTTTTTT. This codes for CASSQEGLGTGELFF.

The table lists this clonotype with many counts. The rearrangement uses TRBV3-1 and TRBJ2-1; tentatively, D is TRBD1 (5 bases). CDR3 length: 15 residues. The ends were cut back, 1 base at V and 2 bases at J, with 9 bases in the middle. Germline CDR1 LGHDT, CDR2 YNNKEL (reference sequence). As DNA, the CDR3 is TGTGCCAGCAGCCAAGCCCAGGGCACCTACAATGAGCAGTTCTTC. Translating it yields CASSQAQGTYNEQFF.

The chain couples TRBV9 to TRBJ1-6, with TRBD1 matching over 10 bases. Germline trimming cut 3 bases from V and 7 bases from J; bases unmatched to any gene: 7. The CDR3 extends over 16 amino acids. Germline CDR1 SGDLS, CDR2 YYNGEE. The CDR3 spells CASSAPGQGDNSPLHF. CDR3 in DNA: TGTGCCAGCAGCGCACCTGGACAGGGGGACAATTCACCCCTCCACTTT.

This clonotype was observed many times. The chain is built from TRBV27 and TRBJ2-1; D remains ambiguous. The CDR3 spans 14 residues. Germline CDR1 is MNHEY and CDR2 is SMNVEV (reference sequence). Trimming removed 0 bases from V and 9 bases from J, with 12 bases in between. As DNA, the CDR3 is TGTGCCAGCAGTTTATCCGCTAGTCGGCCTGAGCAGTTCTTC. Amino acid sequence: CASSLSASRPEQFF.

The V call is TRBV13, the J call TRBJ2-7, with a possible D match to TRBD2 (7 bases). This CDR3 region has 15 residues. The V gene lost 5 bases and the J gene lost 0 bases, with 14 bases spanning the gap. Germline loops: CDR1 PRHDT, CDR2 FYEKMQ (reference sequence). Here the CDR3 DNA reads TGTGCCAGCAGCCAAGGACTAGGGGGCTCCTACGAGCAGTACTTC. Protein product: CASSQGLGGSYEQYF.

Ten or more counts support this clonotype. CDR3 region: CSARTSGRLDNEQFF. DNA of the CDR3: TGCAGTGCACGGACTAGCGGGAGACTTGACAATGAGCAGTTCTTC. The J gene is TRBJ2-1, the V gene TRBV20-1; TRBD2 matches 13 bases. CDR3 length equals 15 residues. J lost 5 bases, V lost 6 bases, and 7 bases had no gene match. Germline V CDR1 and CDR2: DFQATT, SNEGSKA (reference sequence).

This clonotype showed up many times. This chain links TRBV12-3 or TRBV12-4 with TRBJ2-1, with TRBD1 matching 7 bases. V shed 7 bases and J 4 bases; nucleotides not matched to a gene: 10. This CDR3 is 15 amino acids long. The CDR3 spells CASTLDRVPYNEQFF. CDR3 coding DNA: TGTGCCAGCACCCTAGACAGGGTCCCATACAATGAGCAGTTCTTC.